This entry features one T cell receptor (beta chain) sequence. Its antigen is undetermined. The PCR contained 60 Vbeta and 13 Jbeta primers. Profiled with immunoSEQ multiplex PCR; TCRdb holds only in-frame clones, not every one. Here the sample spans around 110,000 clones, around three quarters being singletons. This entry belongs to a study of cytomegalovirus exposure and HLA in healthy donors. Study-level points and caveats: Specificity for CMV antigens was confirmed in vitro for a few of the CMV-associated chains. Donors belonging to an Asian-associated ancestry cluster reportedly showed fewer N-insertions in productive TCRs than the approximately 680-donor mean, according to what a later analysis found. Altogether, 160 or so TCR beta chains were recorded as cytomegalovirus-associated.

The CDR3 loop spans 15 amino acids. Germline V gene sequence: CDR1 LNHDA, CDR2 SQIVND (reference sequence). Trimming at V came to 5 bases and at J to 3 bases, leaving 10 bases not matched to a gene. Sample: PBMCs. The chain employs TRBV19 and TRBJ2-7; 7 nucleotides line up with TRBD1. The TCR comes from a male donor in good health and CMV-seronegative. CDR3 amino acids: CASSSSGQVNYEQYF. CDR3 bases: TGTGCCAGTAGTTCCAGTGGACAGGTTAACTACGAGCAGTACTTC.